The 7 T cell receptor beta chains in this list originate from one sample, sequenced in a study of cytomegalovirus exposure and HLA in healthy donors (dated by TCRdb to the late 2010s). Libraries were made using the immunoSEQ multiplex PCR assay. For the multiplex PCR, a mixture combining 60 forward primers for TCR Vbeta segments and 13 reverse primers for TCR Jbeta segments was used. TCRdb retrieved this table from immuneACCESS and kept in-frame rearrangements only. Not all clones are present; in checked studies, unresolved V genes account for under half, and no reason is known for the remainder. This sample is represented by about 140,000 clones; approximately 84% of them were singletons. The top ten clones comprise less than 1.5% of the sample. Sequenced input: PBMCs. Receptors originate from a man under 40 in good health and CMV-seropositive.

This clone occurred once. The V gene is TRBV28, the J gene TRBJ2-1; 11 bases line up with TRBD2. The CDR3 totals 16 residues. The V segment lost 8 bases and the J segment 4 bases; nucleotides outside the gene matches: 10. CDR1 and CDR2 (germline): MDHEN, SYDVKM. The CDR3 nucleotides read TGTGCCAGCTTCTCCTCCGGGACTAGCGGTTACAATGAGCAGTTCTTC. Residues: CASFSSGTSGYNEQFF. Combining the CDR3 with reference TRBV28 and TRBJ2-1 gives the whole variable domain DVKVTQSSRYLVKRTGEKVFLECVQDMDHENMFWYRQDPGLGLRLIYFSYDVKMKEKGDIPEGYSVSREKKERFSLILESASTNQTSMYLCASFSSGTSGYNEQFFGPGTRLTVL.

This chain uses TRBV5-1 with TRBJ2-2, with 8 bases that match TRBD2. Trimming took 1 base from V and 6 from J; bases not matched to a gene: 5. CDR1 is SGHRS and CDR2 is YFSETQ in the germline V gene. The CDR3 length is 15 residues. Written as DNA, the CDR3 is TGCGCCAGCAGCTTGAACGGGAGGGGAGCCGGGGAGCTGTTTTTT. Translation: CASSLNGRGAGELFF.

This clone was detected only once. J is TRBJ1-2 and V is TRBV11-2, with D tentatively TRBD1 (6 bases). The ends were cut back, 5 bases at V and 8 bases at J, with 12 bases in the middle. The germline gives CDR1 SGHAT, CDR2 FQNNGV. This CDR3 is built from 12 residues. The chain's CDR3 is CASSGHREGYTF. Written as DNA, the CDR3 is TGTGCCAGCAGCGGACACAGGGAGGGCTACACCTTC.

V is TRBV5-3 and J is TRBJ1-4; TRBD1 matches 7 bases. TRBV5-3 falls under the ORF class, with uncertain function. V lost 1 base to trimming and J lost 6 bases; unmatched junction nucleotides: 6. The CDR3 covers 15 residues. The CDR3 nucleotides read TGTGCCAGAAGCTTGAGGGCAGGGGGAGATGAAAAACTGTTTTTT. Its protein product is CARSLRAGGDEKLFF.

The CDR3 here is CASSPGLAGELFF. As DNA, the CDR3 is TGTGCCAGTAGTCCCGGACTAGCCGGGGAGCTGTTTTTT. V is TRBV19 and J is TRBJ2-2; TRBD2 matches at 7 bases. Trimming removed 5 bases from V and 6 bases from J; junction bases left unmatched: 3. CDR3 length: 13 amino acids. Germline assignment: CDR1 LNHDA and CDR2 SQIVND (reference sequence).

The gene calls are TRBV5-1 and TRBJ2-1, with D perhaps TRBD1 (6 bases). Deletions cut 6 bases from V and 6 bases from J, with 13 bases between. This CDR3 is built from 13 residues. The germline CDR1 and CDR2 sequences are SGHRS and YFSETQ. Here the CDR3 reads CASNRDTSNEQFF. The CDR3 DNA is TGCGCCAGCAACAGGGACACTTCCAATGAGCAGTTCTTC. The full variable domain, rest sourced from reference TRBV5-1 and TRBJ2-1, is KAGVTQTPRYLIKTRGQQVTLSCSPISGHRSVSWYQQTPGQGLQFLFEYFSETQRNKGNFPGRFSGRQFSNSRSEMNVSTLELGDSALYLCASNRDTSNEQFFGPGTRLTVL.

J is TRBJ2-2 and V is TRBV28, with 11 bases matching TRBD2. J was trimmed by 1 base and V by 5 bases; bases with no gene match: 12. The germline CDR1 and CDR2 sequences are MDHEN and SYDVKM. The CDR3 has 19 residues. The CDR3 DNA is TGTGCCAGCAGTCCTCATGGGACTAGCGGATTAAAGAACACCGGGGAGCTGTTTTTT. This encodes CASSPHGTSGLKNTGELFF.